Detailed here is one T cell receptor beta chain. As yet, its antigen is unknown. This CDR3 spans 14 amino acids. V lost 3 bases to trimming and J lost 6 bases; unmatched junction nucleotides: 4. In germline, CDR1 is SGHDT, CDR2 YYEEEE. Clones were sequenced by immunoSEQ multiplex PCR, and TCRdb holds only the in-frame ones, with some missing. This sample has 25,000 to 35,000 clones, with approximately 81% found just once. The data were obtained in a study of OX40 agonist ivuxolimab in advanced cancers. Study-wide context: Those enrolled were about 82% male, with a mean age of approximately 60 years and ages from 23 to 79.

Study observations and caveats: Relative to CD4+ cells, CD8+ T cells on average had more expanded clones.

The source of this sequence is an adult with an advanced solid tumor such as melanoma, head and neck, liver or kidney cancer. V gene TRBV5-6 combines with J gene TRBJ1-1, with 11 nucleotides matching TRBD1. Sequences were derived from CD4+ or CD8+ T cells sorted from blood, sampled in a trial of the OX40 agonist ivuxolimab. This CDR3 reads CASSWGQGVAEAFF. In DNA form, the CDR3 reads TGTGCCAGCAGCTGGGGACAGGGGGTCGCTGAAGCTTTCTTT.